The source of this TCR beta chain is a study of response to subunit inactivated influenza vaccine. Study-wide points: There was a suggestion from the authors that each seasonal influenza vaccination recruits few new T cells.

About this clonotype itself: Its antigen is unknown.

TCRdb reprocessed the RT-PCR reads via MiXCR and lists one record per CDR3 protein. The data show around 480,000 distinct CDR3 sequences, with approximately 11% seen just once and about an eighth held by the top ten. CDR1 DFQATT and CDR2 SNEGSKA come from the germline V gene (reference sequence). Deletions cut 7 bases from V and 7 bases from J, with 17 bases between. This CDR3 contains 13 residues. This receptor was taken from a man aged 50 or older who received an inactivated influenza vaccine. This chain uses TRBV20-1 with TRBJ2-1; D is ambiguous. Sequencing used PBMCs from blood, obtained around seven weeks after vaccination. The CDR3 region has the DNA TGCAGTGATAAGGAACAGCAAAATAATGAGCAGTTCTTC. Translated: CSDKEQQNNEQFF.